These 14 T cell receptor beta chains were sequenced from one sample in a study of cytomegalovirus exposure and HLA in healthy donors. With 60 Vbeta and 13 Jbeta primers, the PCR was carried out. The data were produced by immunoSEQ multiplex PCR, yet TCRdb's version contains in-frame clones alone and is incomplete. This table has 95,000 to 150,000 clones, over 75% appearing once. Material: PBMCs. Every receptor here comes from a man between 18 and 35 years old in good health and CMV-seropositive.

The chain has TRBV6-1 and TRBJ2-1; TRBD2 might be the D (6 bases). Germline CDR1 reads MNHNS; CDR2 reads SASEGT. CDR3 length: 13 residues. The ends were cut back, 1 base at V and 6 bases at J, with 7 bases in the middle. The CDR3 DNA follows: TGTGCCAGCAGTGAAGTGGGGGGCAATGAGCAGTTCTTC. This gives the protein CASSEVGGNEQFF.

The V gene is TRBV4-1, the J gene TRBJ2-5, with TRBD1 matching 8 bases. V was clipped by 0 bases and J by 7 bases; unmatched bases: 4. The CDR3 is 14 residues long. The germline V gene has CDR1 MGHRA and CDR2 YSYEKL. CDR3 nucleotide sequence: TGCGCCAGCAGCCAAGAGGGACAGGAGGTGACCCAGTACTTC. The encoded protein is CASSQEGQEVTQYF.

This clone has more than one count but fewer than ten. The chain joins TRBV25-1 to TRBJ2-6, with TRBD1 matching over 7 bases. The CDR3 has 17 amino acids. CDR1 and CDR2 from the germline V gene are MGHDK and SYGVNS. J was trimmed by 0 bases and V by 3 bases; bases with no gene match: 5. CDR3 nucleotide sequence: TGTGCCAGCAGTGACCGGGACAGTAACTCTGGGGCCAACGTCCTGACTTTC. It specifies CASSDRDSNSGANVLTF.

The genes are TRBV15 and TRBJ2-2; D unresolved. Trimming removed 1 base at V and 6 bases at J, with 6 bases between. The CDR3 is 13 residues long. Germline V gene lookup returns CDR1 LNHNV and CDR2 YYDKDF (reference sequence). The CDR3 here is CATSRVSPGELFF. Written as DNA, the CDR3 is TGTGCCACCAGCAGAGTAAGCCCCGGGGAGCTGTTTTTT. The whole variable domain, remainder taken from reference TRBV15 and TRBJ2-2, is DAMVIQNPRYQVTQFGKPVTLSCSQTLNHNVMYWYQQKSSQAPKLLFHYYDKDFNNEADTPDNFQSRRPNTSFCFLDIRSPGLGDTAMYLCATSRVSPGELFFGEGSRLTVL.

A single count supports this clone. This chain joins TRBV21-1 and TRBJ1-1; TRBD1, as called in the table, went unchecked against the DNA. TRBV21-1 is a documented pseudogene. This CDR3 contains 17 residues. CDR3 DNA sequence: TGTGCCAGCAGCCCAGGAGGGGGACAGGGGGAGAACACTGAAGCTTTCTTT. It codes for CASSPGGGQGENTEAFF.

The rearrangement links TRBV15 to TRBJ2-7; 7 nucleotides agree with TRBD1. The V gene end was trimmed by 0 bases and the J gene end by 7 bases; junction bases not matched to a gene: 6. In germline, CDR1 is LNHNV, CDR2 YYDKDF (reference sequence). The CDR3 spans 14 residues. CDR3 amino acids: CATSRDRGLGEQYF. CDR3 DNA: TGTGCCACCAGCAGAGACAGGGGGTTGGGAGAGCAGTACTTC.

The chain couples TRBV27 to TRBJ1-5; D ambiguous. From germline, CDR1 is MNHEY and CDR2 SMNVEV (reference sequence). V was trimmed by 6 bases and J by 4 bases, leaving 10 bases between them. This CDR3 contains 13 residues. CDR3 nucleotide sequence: TGTGCCAGCAGACCACTAGGGAATCAGCCCCAGCATTTT. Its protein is CASRPLGNQPQHF.

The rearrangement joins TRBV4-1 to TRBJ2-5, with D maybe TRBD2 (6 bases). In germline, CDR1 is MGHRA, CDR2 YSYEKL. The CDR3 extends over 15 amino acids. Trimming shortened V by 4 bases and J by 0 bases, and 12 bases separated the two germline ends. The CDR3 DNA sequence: TGCGCCAGCAGCCGAGCAATAGCGGACCAAGAGACCCAGTACTTC. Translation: CASSRAIADQETQYF.

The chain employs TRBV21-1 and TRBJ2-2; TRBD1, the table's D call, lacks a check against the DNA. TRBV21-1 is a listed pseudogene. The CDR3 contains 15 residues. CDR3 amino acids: CASTDDLGTGRELFF. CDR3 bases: TGTGCCAGCACCGATGACTTAGGGACAGGGCGGGAGCTGTTTTTT.

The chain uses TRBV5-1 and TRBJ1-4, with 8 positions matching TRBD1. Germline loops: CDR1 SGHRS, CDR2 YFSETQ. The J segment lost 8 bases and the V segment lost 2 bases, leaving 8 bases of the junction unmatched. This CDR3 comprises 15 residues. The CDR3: CASSLMTGVGEKLFF. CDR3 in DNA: TGCGCCAGCAGCTTAATGACAGGGGTAGGGGAAAAACTGTTTTTT.

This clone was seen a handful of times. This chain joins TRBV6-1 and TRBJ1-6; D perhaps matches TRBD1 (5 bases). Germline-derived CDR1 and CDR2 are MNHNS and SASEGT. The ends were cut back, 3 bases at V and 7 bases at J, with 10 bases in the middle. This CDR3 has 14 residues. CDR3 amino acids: CASSDGQENSPLHF. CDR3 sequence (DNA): TGTGCCAGCAGTGATGGACAAGAGAATTCACCCCTCCACTTT.

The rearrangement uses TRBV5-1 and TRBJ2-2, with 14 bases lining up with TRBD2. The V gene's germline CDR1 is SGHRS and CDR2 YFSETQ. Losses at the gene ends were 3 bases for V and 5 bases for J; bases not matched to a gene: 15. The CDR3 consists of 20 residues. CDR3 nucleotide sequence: TGCGCCAGCAGCTGGAACTACCCCGGGACTAGCGGGAGAGGAACCGGGGAGCTGTTTTTT. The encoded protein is CASSWNYPGTSGRGTGELFF.

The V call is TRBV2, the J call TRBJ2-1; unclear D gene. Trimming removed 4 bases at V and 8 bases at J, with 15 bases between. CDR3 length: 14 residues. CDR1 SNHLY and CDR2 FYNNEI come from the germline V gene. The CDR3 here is CASSGELWSYEQFF. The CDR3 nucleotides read TGTGCCAGCAGTGGTGAGTTGTGGTCCTATGAGCAGTTCTTC.

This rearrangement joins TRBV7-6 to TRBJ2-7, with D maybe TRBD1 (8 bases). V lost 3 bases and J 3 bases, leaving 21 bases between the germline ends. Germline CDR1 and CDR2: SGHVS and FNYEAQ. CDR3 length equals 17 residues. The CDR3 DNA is TGTGCCAGCAGCTTGGGGGGGACAGGATTTTTTTTCTACGAGCAGTACTTC. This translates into CASSLGGTGFFFYEQYF. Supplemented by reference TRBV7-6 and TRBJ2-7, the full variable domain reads GAGVSQSPRYKVTKRGQDVALRCDPISGHVSLYWYRQALGQGPEFLTYFNYEAQQDKSGLPNDRFSAERPEGSISTLTIQRTEQRDSAMYRCASSLGGTGFFFYEQYFGPGTRLTVT.